This T cell receptor beta chain emerged from a study of shared clonotypes between healthy human individuals. Study summary: Each donor's CD8 memory used one plate, CD8 naive two, each CD4 subset three.

Note on this clone: Its specificity is not known.

General observations from the study: In a few donors, about 5% of naive CD4 clonotypes appeared in common. Clonotypes which were not shared had lower generation probabilities than clonotypes that all four donors shared.

CDR1 is SGHAT and CDR2 is FQDESV in the germline V gene (reference sequence). This CDR3 comprises 15 residues. Trimming removed 2 bases from V and 2 bases from J, with 13 bases in between. Each replicate PCR on the sorted subsets used 200 ng DNA (around 30,000 T cell genomes). TCRdb's copy holds only in-frame clones and misses some; the assay was immunoSEQ multiplex PCR. This sample has roughly 2.2 million clones, with 80% to 95% found just once. The source material was naive CD4+ T cells from PBMCs. The subset is: CD45RA+ positively selected. The chain joins TRBV11-1 to TRBJ2-7; a weak D match, TRBD1 (5 bases). The sequence was collected from a man aged 18 to 29 in good health. Some clones in this sample may be carry-over from other donors' samples. In nucleotides, the CDR3 is TGTGCCAGCAGCTTAAGGGGATCAGACGCCTACGAGCAGTACTTC. Translated, it gives CASSLRGSDAYEQYF. Full variable domain (outside the CDR3, taken from reference TRBV11-1 and TRBJ2-7): EAEVAQSPRYKITEKSQAVAFWCDPISGHATLYWYRQILGQGPELLVQFQDESVVDDSQLPKDRFSAERLKGVDSTLKIQPAELGDSAMYLCASSLRGSDAYEQYFGPGTRLTVT.